The count of the clone carrying this T cell receptor beta chain is one. Its antigen is unidentified. Germline is not matched at one junction end, which may reflect a read error. The data derive from a study of T cell responses to AZD1222 COVID-19 vaccine. Study-level results: Across spike, vaccine-associated CD4 TCRs were found, dominant at 160-218 and 743-854. Nearly half of the spike-specific TCRs reportedly recognize variant regions that carry no mutations. Only a handful of AZD1222 recipients, five to seven in all, had baseline seropositivity. Possibly, clonal diversity was underestimated; donors were largely white British and included more females.

Assay used: immunoSEQ multiplex PCR; TCRdb lists only in-frame clones, some missing. The repertoire holds some 120,000 clones, with 75% to 90% as singletons. The sequencing used peripheral blood, collected on day 0 of AZD1222 vaccination. The TCR was taken from an adult in good health.

CDR3 loop: CASRLGLAGESSYEQYF. CDR3 sequence (DNA): TGTGCCAGCAGGTTAGGACTAGCGGGGGAGAGCTCCTACGAGCAGTACTTC. V is TRBV7-8 and J is TRBJ2-7; the match to TRBD2 covers 13 bases. This CDR3 has 17 residues. CDR1 is SGHVS, CDR2 FQNEAQ, per germline.